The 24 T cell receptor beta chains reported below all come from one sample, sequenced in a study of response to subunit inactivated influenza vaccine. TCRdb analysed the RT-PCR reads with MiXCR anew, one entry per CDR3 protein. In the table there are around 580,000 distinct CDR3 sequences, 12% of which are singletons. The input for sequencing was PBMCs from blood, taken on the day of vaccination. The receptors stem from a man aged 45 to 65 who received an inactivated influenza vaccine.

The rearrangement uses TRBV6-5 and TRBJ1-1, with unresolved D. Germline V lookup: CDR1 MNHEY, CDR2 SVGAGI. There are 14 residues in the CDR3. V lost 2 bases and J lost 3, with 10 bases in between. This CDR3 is CASSYRVPDTEAFF. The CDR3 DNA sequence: TGTGCCAGCAGTTACAGGGTCCCGGACACTGAAGCTTTCTTT.

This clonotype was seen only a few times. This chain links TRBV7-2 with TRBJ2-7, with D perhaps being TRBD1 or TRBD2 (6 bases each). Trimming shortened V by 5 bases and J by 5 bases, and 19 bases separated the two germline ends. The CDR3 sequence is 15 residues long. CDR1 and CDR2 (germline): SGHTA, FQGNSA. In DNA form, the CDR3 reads TGTGCCAGCAGCCTGGGGGGTGGACAGAGAAACGAGCAGTACTTC. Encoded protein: CASSLGGGQRNEQYF.

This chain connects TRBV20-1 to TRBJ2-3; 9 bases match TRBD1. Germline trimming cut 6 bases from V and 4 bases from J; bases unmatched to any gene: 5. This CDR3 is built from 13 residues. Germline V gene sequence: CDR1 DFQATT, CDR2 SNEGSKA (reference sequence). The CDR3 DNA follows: TGCAGTGCCTGGACAGGGGCCGCAGATACGCAGTATTTT. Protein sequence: CSAWTGAADTQYF.

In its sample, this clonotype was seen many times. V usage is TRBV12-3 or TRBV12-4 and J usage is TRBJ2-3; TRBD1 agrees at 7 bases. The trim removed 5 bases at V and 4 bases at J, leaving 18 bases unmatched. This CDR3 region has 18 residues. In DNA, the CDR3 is TGTGCCAGCAGTCCACGCCGGGACAGCGCCAGGAATGCAGATACGCAGTATTTT. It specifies CASSPRRDSARNADTQYF.

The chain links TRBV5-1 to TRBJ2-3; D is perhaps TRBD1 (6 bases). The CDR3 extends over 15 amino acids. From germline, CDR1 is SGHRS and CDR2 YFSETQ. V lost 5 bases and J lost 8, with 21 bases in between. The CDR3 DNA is TGCGCCAGCAGATCCCATCCTACAGGGCCGGGTACGCAGTATTTT. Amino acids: CASRSHPTGPGTQYF. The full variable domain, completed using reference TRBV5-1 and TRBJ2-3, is KAGVTQTPRYLIKTRGQQVTLSCSPISGHRSVSWYQQTPGQGLQFLFEYFSETQRNKGNFPGRFSGRQFSNSRSEMNVSTLELGDSALYLCASRSHPTGPGTQYFGPGTRLTVL.

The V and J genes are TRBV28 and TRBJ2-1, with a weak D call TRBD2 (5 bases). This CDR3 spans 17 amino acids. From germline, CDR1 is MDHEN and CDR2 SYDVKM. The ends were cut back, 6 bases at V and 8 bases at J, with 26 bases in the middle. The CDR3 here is CASRPGFTRIGRHEQFF. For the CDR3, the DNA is TGTGCCAGCAGGCCGGGATTCACCCGTATCGGTCGACATGAGCAGTTCTTC.

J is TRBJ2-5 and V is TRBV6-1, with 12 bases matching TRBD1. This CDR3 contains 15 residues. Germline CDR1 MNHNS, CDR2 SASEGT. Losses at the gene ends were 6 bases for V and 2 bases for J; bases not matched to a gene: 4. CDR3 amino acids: CASSRDRGQQETQYF. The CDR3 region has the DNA TGTGCCAGCAGCCGGGACAGGGGGCAACAAGAGACCCAGTACTTC.

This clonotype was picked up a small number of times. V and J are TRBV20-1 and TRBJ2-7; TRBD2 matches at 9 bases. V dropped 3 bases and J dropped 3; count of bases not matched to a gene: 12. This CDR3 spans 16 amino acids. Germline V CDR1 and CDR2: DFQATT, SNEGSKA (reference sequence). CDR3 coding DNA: TGCAGTGCTAGTTCTTCCTTAGCGGGAGATGGCTACGAGCAGTACTTC. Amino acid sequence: CSASSSLAGDGYEQYF.

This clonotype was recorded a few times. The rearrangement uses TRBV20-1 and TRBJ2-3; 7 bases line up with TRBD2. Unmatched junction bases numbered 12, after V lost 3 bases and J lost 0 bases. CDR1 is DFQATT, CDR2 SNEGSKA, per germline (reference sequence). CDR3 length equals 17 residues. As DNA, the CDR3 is TGCAGTGCTAGTCCCTCCGAAAGTAGCGGGAGCACAGATACGCAGTATTTT. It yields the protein CSASPSESSGSTDTQYF.

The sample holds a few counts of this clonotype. The CDR3 DNA sequence: TGTGCCAGCAGCTTAGGCCACCTCGGGGATGAAAAACTGTTTTTT. It translates to CASSLGHLGDEKLFF. The V gene is TRBV11-2, the J gene TRBJ1-4; D gene ambiguous. V was clipped by 1 base and J by 6 bases, with 12 bases between them. Per germline, CDR1 SGHAT and CDR2 FQNNGV. The CDR3 covers 15 residues.

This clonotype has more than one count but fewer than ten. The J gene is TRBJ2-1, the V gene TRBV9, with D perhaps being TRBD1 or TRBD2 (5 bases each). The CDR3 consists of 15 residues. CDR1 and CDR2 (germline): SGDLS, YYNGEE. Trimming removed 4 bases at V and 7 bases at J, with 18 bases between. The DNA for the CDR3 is TGTGCCAGCAGCCCCCCTTGGGGGAGAGGAAATGAGCAGTTCTTC. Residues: CASSPPWGRGNEQFF. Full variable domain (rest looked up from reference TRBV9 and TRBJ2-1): DSGVTQTPKHLITATGQRVTLRCSPRSGDLSVYWYQQSLDQGLQFLIQYYNGEERAKGNILERFSAQQFPDLHSELNLSSLELGDSALYFCASSPPWGRGNEQFFGPGTRLTVL.

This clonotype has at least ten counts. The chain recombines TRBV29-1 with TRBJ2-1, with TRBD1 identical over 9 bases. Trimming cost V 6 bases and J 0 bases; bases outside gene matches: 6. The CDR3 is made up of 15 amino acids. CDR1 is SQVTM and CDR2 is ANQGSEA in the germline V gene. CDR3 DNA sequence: TGCAGCGTCGCCGGGACAGGGAGCTCCTACAATGAGCAGTTCTTC. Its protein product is CSVAGTGSSYNEQFF.

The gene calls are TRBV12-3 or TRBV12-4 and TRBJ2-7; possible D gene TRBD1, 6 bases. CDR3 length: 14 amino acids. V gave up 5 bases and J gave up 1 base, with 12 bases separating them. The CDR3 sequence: CASSRDIQSYEQYF. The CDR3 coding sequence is TGTGCCAGCAGTCGGGACATTCAGTCCTACGAGCAGTACTTC.

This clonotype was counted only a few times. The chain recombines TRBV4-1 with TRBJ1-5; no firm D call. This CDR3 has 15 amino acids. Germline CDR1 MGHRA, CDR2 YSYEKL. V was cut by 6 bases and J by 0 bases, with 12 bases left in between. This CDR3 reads CASRPGPYSNQPQHF. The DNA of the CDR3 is TGCGCCAGCAGACCCGGGCCTTATAGCAATCAGCCCCAGCATTTT.

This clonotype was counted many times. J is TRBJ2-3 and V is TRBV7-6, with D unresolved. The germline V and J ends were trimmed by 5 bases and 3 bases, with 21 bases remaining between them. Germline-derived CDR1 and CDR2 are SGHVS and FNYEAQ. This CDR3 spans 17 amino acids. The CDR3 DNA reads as TGTGCCAGCAGCAAACAACCGGGTGCGACTCGAACAGATACGCAGTATTTT. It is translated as CASSKQPGATRTDTQYF.

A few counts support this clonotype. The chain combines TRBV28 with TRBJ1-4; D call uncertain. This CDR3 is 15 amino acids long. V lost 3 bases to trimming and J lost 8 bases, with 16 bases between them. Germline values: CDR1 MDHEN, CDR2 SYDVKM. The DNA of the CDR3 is TGTGCCAGCAGTTTGCAGTTCGGGGTACGGGAAAAACTGTTTTTT. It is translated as CASSLQFGVREKLFF.

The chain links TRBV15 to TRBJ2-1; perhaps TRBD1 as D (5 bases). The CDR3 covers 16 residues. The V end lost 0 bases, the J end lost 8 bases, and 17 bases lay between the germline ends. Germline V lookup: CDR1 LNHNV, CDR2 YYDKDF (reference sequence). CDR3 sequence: CATSRDSHPGMDEQFF. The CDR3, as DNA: TGTGCCACCAGCAGAGATTCTCACCCAGGGATGGATGAGCAGTTCTTC. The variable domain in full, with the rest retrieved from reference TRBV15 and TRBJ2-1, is DAMVIQNPRYQVTQFGKPVTLSCSQTLNHNVMYWYQQKSSQAPKLLFHYYDKDFNNEADTPDNFQSRRPNTSFCFLDIRSPGLGDTAMYLCATSRDSHPGMDEQFFGPGTRLTVL.

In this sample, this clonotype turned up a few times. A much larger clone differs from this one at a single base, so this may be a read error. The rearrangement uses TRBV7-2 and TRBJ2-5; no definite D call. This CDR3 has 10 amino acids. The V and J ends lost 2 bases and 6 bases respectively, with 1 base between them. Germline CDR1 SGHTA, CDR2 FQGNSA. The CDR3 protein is CASSLKTQYF. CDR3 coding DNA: TGTGCCAGCAGCTTAAAGACCCAGTACTTC.

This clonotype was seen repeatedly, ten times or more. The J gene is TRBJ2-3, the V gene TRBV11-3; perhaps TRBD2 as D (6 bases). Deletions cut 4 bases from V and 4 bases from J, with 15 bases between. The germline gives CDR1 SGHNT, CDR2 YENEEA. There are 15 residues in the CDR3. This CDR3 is CASSYYGSPADTQYF. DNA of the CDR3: TGTGCCAGCAGCTATTACGGGAGCCCCGCAGATACGCAGTATTTT.

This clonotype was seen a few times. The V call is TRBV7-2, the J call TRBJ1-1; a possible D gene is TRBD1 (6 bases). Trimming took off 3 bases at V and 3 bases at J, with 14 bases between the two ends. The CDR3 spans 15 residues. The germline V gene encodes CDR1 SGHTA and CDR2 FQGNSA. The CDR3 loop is CASSFSGTRDTEAFF. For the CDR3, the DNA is TGTGCCAGCAGCTTCTCCGGGACACGGGACACTGAAGCTTTCTTT. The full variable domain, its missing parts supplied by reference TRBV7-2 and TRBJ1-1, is GAGVSQSPSNKVTEKGKDVELRCDPISGHTALYWYRQSLGQGLEFLIYFQGNSAPDKSGLPSDRFSAERTGGSVSTLTIQRTQQEDSAVYLCASSFSGTRDTEAFFGQGTRLTVV.

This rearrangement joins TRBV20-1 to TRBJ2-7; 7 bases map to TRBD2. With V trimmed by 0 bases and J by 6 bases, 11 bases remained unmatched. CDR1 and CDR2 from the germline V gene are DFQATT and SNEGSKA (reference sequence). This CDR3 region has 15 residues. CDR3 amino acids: CSARDPTSSRLEQYF. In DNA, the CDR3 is TGCAGTGCTAGAGATCCGACTAGCAGCCGCCTCGAGCAGTACTTC.

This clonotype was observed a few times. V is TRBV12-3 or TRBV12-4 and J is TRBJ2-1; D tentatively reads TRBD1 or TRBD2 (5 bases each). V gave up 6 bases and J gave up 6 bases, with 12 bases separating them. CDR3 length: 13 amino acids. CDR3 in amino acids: CASRRGQFNEQFF. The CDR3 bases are TGTGCCAGCAGACGGGGCCAGTTCAATGAGCAGTTCTTC.

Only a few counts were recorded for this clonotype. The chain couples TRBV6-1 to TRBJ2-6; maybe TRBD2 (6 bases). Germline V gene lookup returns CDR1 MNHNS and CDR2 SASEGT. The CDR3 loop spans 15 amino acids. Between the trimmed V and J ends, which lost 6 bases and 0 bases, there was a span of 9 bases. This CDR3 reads CASREGNSGANVLTF. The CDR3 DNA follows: TGTGCCAGCAGGGAGGGTAACTCTGGGGCCAACGTCCTGACTTTC.

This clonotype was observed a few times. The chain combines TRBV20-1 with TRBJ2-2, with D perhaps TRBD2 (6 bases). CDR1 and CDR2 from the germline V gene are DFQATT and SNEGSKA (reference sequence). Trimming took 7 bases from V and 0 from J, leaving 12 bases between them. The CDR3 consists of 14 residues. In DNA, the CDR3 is TGCAGTGTTCCTGGGAGGACGAACACCGGGGAGCTGTTTTTT. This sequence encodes CSVPGRTNTGELFF.